These 9 T cell receptor beta chains share one sample of origin, sequenced in a study of CD8 T cells in Susac syndrome. Random hexamers primed reverse transcription of about 0.5 to 1 ug RNA. Each CDR3 protein gets one entry after TCRdb re-called the immunoSEQ multiplex PCR reads with MiXCR. The profile covers under 550,000 distinct CDR3 sequences, with approximately 85% appearing a single time and 0.09% to 0.15% taken by the ten largest. Material for sequencing was CD8+ T cells from PBMCs. The receptors derive from a human donor with multiple sclerosis.

V and J are TRBV2 and TRBJ2-2, with D tentatively TRBD1 (7 bases). Germline-derived CDR1 and CDR2 are SNHLY and FYNNEI. V was clipped by 7 bases and J by 4 bases, with 13 bases between them. The CDR3 loop spans 14 amino acids. The CDR3 here is CASIHRGGTGELFF. In DNA form, the CDR3 reads TGTGCCAGCATTCACAGGGGAGGCACCGGGGAGCTGTTTTTT.

The chain has TRBV28 and TRBJ2-7; D gene unclear. The length of the CDR3 is 15 residues. Per the germline V gene, CDR1 is MDHEN and CDR2 is SYDVKM. V dropped 2 bases and J dropped 3 bases, with 14 bases sitting between them. The CDR3 DNA is TGTGCCAGCAGTTTAGGCGTTTCGCCGGGCTACGAGCAGTACTTC. It translates to CASSLGVSPGYEQYF.

The chain links TRBV4-1 to TRBJ2-3; tentatively, D is TRBD1 (6 bases). CDR1 is MGHRA, CDR2 YSYEKL, per germline. The CDR3 is 17 residues long. The germline V and J ends were trimmed by 0 bases and 2 bases, with 15 bases remaining between them. CDR3 sequence: CASSQDEGGQYTDTQYF. The CDR3 coding sequence is TGCGCCAGCAGCCAAGACGAGGGCGGACAGTACACAGATACGCAGTATTTT.

The J gene is TRBJ2-7, the V gene TRBV5-6, with a tentative D call TRBD1 (6 bases). V gave up 5 bases and J gave up 13 bases, with 22 bases separating them. Germline loops: CDR1 SGHDT, CDR2 YYEEEE. The CDR3 length is 13 residues. The CDR3 protein is CASSLRRDIELYF. The CDR3 region has the DNA TGTGCCAGCAGTCTACGCCGGGACATCGAGCTTTACTTC.

The chain uses TRBV20-1 and TRBJ2-7; TRBD2 agrees at 12 bases. V was clipped by 6 bases and J by 6 bases; unmatched bases: 6. The CDR3 is 13 amino acids. The V gene's germline CDR1 is DFQATT and CDR2 SNEGSKA (reference sequence). The CDR3 sequence is CSAALAGGFEQYF. CDR3 nucleotide sequence: TGCAGTGCAGCACTAGCGGGGGGTTTCGAGCAGTACTTC.

The chain is built from TRBV4-1 and TRBJ2-1; the D gene is possibly TRBD2 (5 bases). Deletions cut 0 bases from V and 0 bases from J, with 9 bases between. Germline-derived CDR1 and CDR2 are MGHRA and YSYEKL. The CDR3 totals 16 residues. The CDR3, as DNA: TGCGCCAGCAGCCAAGATGGGGAGAGCTCCTACAATGAGCAGTTCTTC. It codes for CASSQDGESSYNEQFF.

This clonotype was seen a single time. The gene calls are TRBV19 and TRBJ1-1, with D hard to call. V shed 8 bases and J shed 1 base, with 11 bases lying between them. The CDR3 has 13 residues. Per germline, CDR1 LNHDA and CDR2 SQIVND (reference sequence). The CDR3 reads CASGQTPNTEAFF. DNA for the CDR3: TGTGCCAGTGGTCAAACGCCGAACACTGAAGCTTTCTTT.

This CDR3 is CASSLVGRGTGELFF. For the CDR3, the DNA is TGTGCCAGCAGCTTAGTGGGCAGGGGCACCGGGGAGCTGTTTTTT. The rearrangement joins TRBV7-8 to TRBJ2-2, with a weak D call TRBD1 (6 bases). This CDR3 has 15 amino acids. Germline assignment: CDR1 SGHVS and CDR2 FQNEAQ. V shed 1 base and J shed 4 bases, with 10 bases lying between them.

The genes are TRBV7-8 and TRBJ2-1; D might be TRBD1 (5 bases). Trimming took off 2 bases at V and 5 bases at J, with 13 bases between the two ends. There are 15 residues in the CDR3. The germline CDR1 and CDR2 sequences are SGHVS and FQNEAQ. CDR3 nucleotides: TGTGCCAGCAGCTTAAGGGGATATCCTGACAATGAGCAGTTCTTC. This translates into CASSLRGYPDNEQFF.